These 18 T cell receptor beta chains share one sample of origin, sequenced in a study of T cells expressing NK-cell markers. For each CDR3 protein, TCRdb gives one entry from its re-call of the 5' RACE reads, without DNA. The ten most abundant clones cover 7.3% of a sample with under 500,000 distinct CDR3 sequences. Sequencing was performed on blood T cells: a sorted CD56 or NKG2C T cell subset, CD4+ or CD8+ T cells, or bulk PBMC T cells (not recorded which). The source of these receptors is a woman aged 18 to 75 in good health.

The V gene is TRBV12-3 or TRBV12-4, the J gene TRBJ1-1. CDR3 size: 11 residues. CDR3 region: CASSDVRQAFF.

V usage is TRBV20-1 and J usage is TRBJ2-6; the TCRdb call, TRBD1, lacks DNA for checking. The CDR3 loop spans 19 amino acids. CDR1 and CDR2 from the germline V gene are DFQATT and SNEGSKA (reference sequence). CDR3 residues: CSARDPPGTGVSGANVLTF.

The chain carries TRBV4-3 and TRBJ1-1. CDR1 and CDR2 (germline): LGHNA, YSLEER. The CDR3 covers 16 residues. CDR3 sequence reads: CASSQDRASRVAEAFF.

V usage is TRBV11-2 and J usage is TRBJ2-2. The CDR3 is 11 amino acids. Germline V gene lookup returns CDR1 SGHAT and CDR2 FQNNGV. CDR3 sequence: CASSTAGELFF.

The V gene is TRBV30, the J gene TRBJ2-2; the D gene TCRdb calls, TRBD1, cannot be checked with no DNA. Germline V lookup: CDR1 GTSNPN, CDR2 SVGIG (reference sequence). The CDR3 runs to 16 residues. The CDR3: CAWSESPGPNTGELFF.

The chain is built from TRBV29-1 and TRBJ2-5; the D gene TCRdb calls, TRBD2, cannot be checked with no DNA. The CDR3 totals 14 residues. Looked up from germline, CDR1 is SQVTM and CDR2 is ANQGSEA. This CDR3 reads CSVENAGGPETQYF.

The chain recombines TRBV15 with TRBJ2-2. The CDR3 runs 11 residues. Germline V gene data show CDR1 as LNHNV and CDR2 as YYDKDF (reference sequence). The CDR3 protein is CATTDTGELFF.

CDR3: CASSIGLAGAVEQFF. This chain uses TRBV19 with TRBJ2-1; TCRdb's D call of TRBD2 is untestable without DNA. CDR1 is LNHDA, CDR2 SQIVND, per germline (reference sequence). The CDR3 consists of 15 residues.

The rearrangement links TRBV10-3 to TRBJ2-3; TCRdb selects TRBD2, and the lack of DNA leaves this call unchecked. The CDR3 is 15 residues long. Germline CDR1 is ENHRY and CDR2 is SYGVKD. The CDR3: CAIKTSGTLADTQYF.

The gene calls are TRBV12-3 or TRBV12-4 and TRBJ1-5; TCRdb's assignment of TRBD1 cannot be checked, as there is no DNA. This CDR3 is 17 amino acids long. CDR3 region: CASSLRWDRVISQPQHF.

The J gene is TRBJ2-1, the V gene TRBV14. This CDR3 contains 13 residues. Looked up from germline, CDR1 is SGHDN and CDR2 is FVKESK. CDR3 loop: CASSPVSLAEQFF.

The rearrangement joins TRBV7-3 to TRBJ1-6; with no DNA, the TCRdb D assignment of TRBD1 cannot be verified. In germline, CDR1 is SGHTA, CDR2 FQGTGA. The length of the CDR3 is 14 residues. The CDR3 here is CASSLGQLNSPLHF.

The chain joins TRBV6-1 to TRBJ2-1; without DNA, the TCRdb call of TRBD1 cannot be checked. The CDR3 extends over 14 amino acids. Germline V lookup: CDR1 MNHNS, CDR2 SASEGT. The CDR3 loop reads CASTKTGGMNEQFF.

V and J are TRBV11-2 and TRBJ2-3; TCRdb reports TRBD2, a call that lacks DNA to check it against. The CDR3 loop spans 18 amino acids. From germline, CDR1 is SGHAT and CDR2 FQNNGV. The CDR3 sequence: CASSVSGTSGGYTDTQYF.

The rearrangement joins TRBV5-5 to TRBJ1-1. Per germline, CDR1 SGHKS and CDR2 YYEKEE (reference sequence). CDR3 length equals 14 residues. The CDR3 loop is CASSLLWAGTEAFF.

The chain uses TRBV6-5 and TRBJ1-2. The CDR3 runs 13 residues. Germline V gene sequence: CDR1 MNHEY, CDR2 SVGAGI. The CDR3 loop reads CASSYRAPEGYTF.

The chain's CDR3 is CASSLGASGSYEQYF. This rearrangement joins TRBV11-1 to TRBJ2-7; TCRdb gives TRBD2 as the D gene, but with no DNA this cannot be confirmed. This CDR3 region has 15 residues. The germline CDR1 and CDR2 sequences are SGHAT and FQDESV (reference sequence).

The chain carries TRBV4-3 and TRBJ2-2. Germline V lookup: CDR1 LGHNA, CDR2 YSLEER. This CDR3 has 14 residues. The CDR3: CASSQGSGTGELFF.